This entry is about one T cell receptor beta chain. No antigen is known for it. Sequenced by immunoSEQ multiplex PCR; TCRdb stores in-frame clones only, minus some. This table has 55,000 to 65,000 clones, around 85% appearing once. This CDR3 region has 22 residues. CDR1 and CDR2 (germline): SGHRS, YFSETQ. Trimming cost V 3 bases and J 0 bases, with 31 bases left between them. This entry comes from a study of T cell responses to AZD1222 COVID-19 vaccine. At the level of the study: Researchers grouped second doses given at about 4 or about 12 weeks into one pool.

Whole-study findings and limits: Unmutated variant regions are reportedly targeted by nearly half of spike-specific TCRs. It should be noted that donors were predominantly white British and more often female, and clonal diversity was possibly underestimated.

The origin of this receptor is an adult in good health. The V and J genes are TRBV5-1 and TRBJ1-5, with D possibly matching TRBD1 (6 bases). The sample in question was peripheral blood, obtained on day 0 of AZD1222 vaccination. The CDR3 spells CASSSLSPTGIVSKYSNQPQHF. The CDR3 bases are TGCGCCAGCAGCTCGTTGTCCCCGACAGGTATAGTTTCCAAATATAGCAATCAGCCCCAGCATTTT. The whole variable domain, filled in from reference TRBV5-1 and TRBJ1-5, reads KAGVTQTPRYLIKTRGQQVTLSCSPISGHRSVSWYQQTPGQGLQFLFEYFSETQRNKGNFPGRFSGRQFSNSRSEMNVSTLELGDSALYLCASSSLSPTGIVSKYSNQPQHFGDGTRLSIL.